This passage covers 18 T cell receptor beta chains from one sample sequenced in a study of PD-1 blockade in classical Hodgkin lymphoma. Autologous stem cell transplantation was followed by relapse in every patient, and brentuximab vedotin exposure varied. Some clones are missing from TCRdb's copy, which holds only in-frame ones; the method was immunoSEQ multiplex PCR. The sample lists almost 100,000 clones, roughly 92% occurring once. The sample consisted of peripheral blood mononuclear cells (PBMCs), taken at baseline. The source of these receptors is a human donor with classical Hodgkin lymphoma.

CDR3 sequence (DNA): TGTGCCACCAGCAGAGATCGCGGTAGCGGGAGTAATAATGAGCAGTTCTTC. It codes for CATSRDRGSGSNNEQFF. The V call is TRBV15, the J call TRBJ2-1, with 9 bases identical to TRBD2. Germline trimming cut 0 bases from V and 7 bases from J; bases unmatched to any gene: 10. Germline V lookup: CDR1 LNHNV, CDR2 YYDKDF (reference sequence). The CDR3 has 17 amino acids.

This clone was seen once. The rearrangement links TRBV5-1 to TRBJ2-3; D not resolved. V was cut by 0 bases and J by 0 bases, with 11 bases left in between. The CDR3 covers 16 residues. Germline-derived CDR1 and CDR2 are SGHRS and YFSETQ. CDR3: CASSLDLELSTDTQYF. As DNA, the CDR3 is TGCGCCAGCAGCTTGGATCTCGAGCTTAGCACAGATACGCAGTATTTT.

The J gene is TRBJ2-1, the V gene TRBV15; 11 bases are a match to TRBD2. J was trimmed by 0 bases and V by 1 base; bases with no gene match: 11. The CDR3 runs 20 residues. Germline CDR1 LNHNV, CDR2 YYDKDF (reference sequence). CDR3 DNA sequence: TGTGCCACCAGCAGAGGCGCCGGGACTAGCGGCCGGAGCTCCTACAATGAGCAGTTCTTC. Its translation is CATSRGAGTSGRSSYNEQFF. The variable domain in full, with the rest retrieved from reference TRBV15 and TRBJ2-1, is DAMVIQNPRYQVTQFGKPVTLSCSQTLNHNVMYWYQQKSSQAPKLLFHYYDKDFNNEADTPDNFQSRRPNTSFCFLDIRSPGLGDTAMYLCATSRGAGTSGRSSYNEQFFGPGTRLTVL.

CDR3 region: CSVTLMEGFTDTQYF. The DNA for the CDR3 is TGCAGCGTTACCTTAATGGAGGGATTCACAGATACGCAGTATTTT. The V gene is TRBV29-1, the J gene TRBJ2-3, with TRBD2 as a possible D gene (6 bases). V dropped 5 bases and J dropped 2 bases, with 17 bases sitting between them. CDR1 and CDR2 from the germline V gene are SQVTM and ANQGSEA. The CDR3 contains 15 residues.

This chain uses TRBV30 with TRBJ1-5; possibly TRBD1 for D (5 bases). V lost 1 base to trimming and J lost 2 bases, with 9 bases between them. In germline, CDR1 is GTSNPN, CDR2 SVGIG (reference sequence). This CDR3 contains 14 residues. The CDR3 loop reads CAWSEGGGNQPQHF. In DNA form, the CDR3 reads TGTGCCTGGAGTGAAGGAGGGGGCAATCAGCCCCAGCATTTT.

The genes are TRBV5-8 and TRBJ1-2; TRBD1 might be the D (5 bases). This CDR3 comprises 14 residues. V dropped 2 bases and J dropped 0 bases, with 8 bases sitting between them. The germline V gene encodes CDR1 SGHTS and CDR2 YDEGEE. The CDR3 is CASSFGTANYGYTF. The CDR3, as DNA: TGTGCCAGCAGCTTTGGGACGGCTAACTATGGCTACACCTTC.

The chain has TRBV2 and TRBJ1-5; 8 nucleotides line up with TRBD1. The CDR3 extends over 15 amino acids. With V trimmed by 6 bases and J by 7 bases, 11 bases remained unmatched. Germline V gene data show CDR1 as SNHLY and CDR2 as FYNNEI. The DNA of the CDR3 is TGTGCCAGCAGCCCTATAGGACAGGGCTGGCAGCCCCAGCATTTT. The encoded protein is CASSPIGQGWQPQHF.

CDR3 sequence reads: CASSRHKSSYEQYF. CDR3 sequence (DNA): TGTGCCAGCAGCCGTCACAAGAGCTCCTACGAGCAGTACTTC. V is TRBV6-5 and J is TRBJ2-7, with no clear D. V was cut by 6 bases and J by 0 bases, with 12 bases left in between. Germline V CDR1 and CDR2: MNHEY, SVGAGI. This CDR3 has 14 residues.

This sequence joins TRBV7-9 and TRBJ2-7, with D possibly matching TRBD2 (6 bases). Per the germline V gene, CDR1 is SEHNR and CDR2 is FQNEAQ (reference sequence). This CDR3 spans 13 amino acids. V dropped 7 bases and J dropped 6 bases, with 16 bases sitting between them. The CDR3 loop reads CASKSGGGSEQYF. In DNA form, the CDR3 reads TGTGCCAGCAAGTCCGGTGGGGGGTCCGAGCAGTACTTC.

This clone was detected once. This rearrangement joins TRBV27 to TRBJ1-2; TRBD1 matches 10 bases. The V gene's germline CDR1 is MNHEY and CDR2 SMNVEV (reference sequence). The ends lost 2 bases at V and 4 bases at J; junction bases unmatched: 4. The CDR3 covers 15 residues. The CDR3 DNA follows: TGTGCCAGCAGTTTACTGGGACAGGGGCCCTATGGCTACACCTTC. Translation: CASSLLGQGPYGYTF.

The CDR3 DNA sequence: TGTGCCAGCAGGCCAGCGGGAGGAAACACAGATACGCAGTATTTT. It codes for CASRPAGGNTDTQYF. The gene calls are TRBV28 and TRBJ2-3, with 9 bases lining up with TRBD2. Germline-derived CDR1 and CDR2 are MDHEN and SYDVKM. This CDR3 is built from 15 residues. With V trimmed by 6 bases and J by 2 bases, 6 bases remained unmatched.

This sequence joins TRBV4-1 and TRBJ2-3; 12 nucleotides match TRBD2. The ends lost 0 bases at V and 7 bases at J; junction bases unmatched: 8. Per germline, CDR1 MGHRA and CDR2 YSYEKL. The CDR3 covers 17 residues. The CDR3 spells CASSQDLAGGPKNTQYF. CDR3 coding DNA: TGCGCCAGCAGCCAAGACCTAGCGGGAGGGCCAAAAAATACGCAGTATTTT.

The chain is built from TRBV7-9 and TRBJ1-5, with TRBD1 matching 7 bases. CDR1 and CDR2 (germline): SEHNR, FQNEAQ (reference sequence). V shed 1 base and J 0 bases; nucleotides not matched to a gene: 3. The CDR3 loop spans 16 amino acids. The CDR3 spells CASSLGDSYSNQPQHF. CDR3 coding DNA: TGTGCCAGCAGCTTAGGGGACAGCTATAGCAATCAGCCCCAGCATTTT.

The chain recombines TRBV5-1 with TRBJ2-7, with TRBD2 matching over 9 bases. This CDR3 contains 15 residues. V shed 2 bases, J shed 6 bases, and the junction held 9 bases outside the gene matches. Germline V gives CDR1 SGHRS, CDR2 YFSETQ. The chain's CDR3 is CASSLRPGLAGEQYF. The CDR3 bases are TGCGCCAGCAGCTTACGTCCGGGACTAGCAGGCGAGCAGTACTTC.

The V call is TRBV9, the J call TRBJ1-1; D gene uncertain. Germline CDR1 SGDLS, CDR2 YYNGEE. CDR3 length: 14 residues. V lost 0 bases and J lost 1, with 7 bases in between. This CDR3 reads CASSVGIANTEAFF. In nucleotides, the CDR3 is TGTGCCAGCAGCGTAGGGATAGCGAACACTGAAGCTTTCTTT.

The V gene is TRBV6-5, the J gene TRBJ2-7; 8 bases are a match to TRBD1. CDR1 and CDR2 from the germline V gene are MNHEY and SVGAGI. Trimming removed 8 bases from V and 4 bases from J; junction bases left unmatched: 10. The CDR3 has 14 residues. CDR3 region: CASLQGASGYEQYF. DNA for the CDR3: TGTGCCAGCTTGCAGGGGGCAAGTGGGTACGAGCAGTACTTC.

The chain joins TRBV7-2 to TRBJ1-1, with a possible D match to TRBD1 (5 bases). Trimming pared 1 base from V and 5 bases from J, leaving 14 bases between. The CDR3 runs to 15 residues. From germline, CDR1 is SGHTA and CDR2 FQGNSA. In DNA form, the CDR3 reads TGTGCCAGCAGCTTAGTGGCCGGGGGGGTAACTGAAGCTTTCTTT. This sequence encodes CASSLVAGGVTEAFF.

This clone was detected only once. The chain joins TRBV5-1 to TRBJ1-1, with D perhaps matching TRBD1 (5 bases). Germline V gene sequence: CDR1 SGHRS, CDR2 YFSETQ. The CDR3 extends over 15 amino acids. Trimming shortened V by 2 bases and J by 4 bases, and 15 bases separated the two germline ends. The CDR3 here is CASSFLLPQGTEAFF. CDR3 nucleotides: TGCGCCAGCAGCTTTCTTCTGCCGCAGGGCACTGAAGCTTTCTTT.